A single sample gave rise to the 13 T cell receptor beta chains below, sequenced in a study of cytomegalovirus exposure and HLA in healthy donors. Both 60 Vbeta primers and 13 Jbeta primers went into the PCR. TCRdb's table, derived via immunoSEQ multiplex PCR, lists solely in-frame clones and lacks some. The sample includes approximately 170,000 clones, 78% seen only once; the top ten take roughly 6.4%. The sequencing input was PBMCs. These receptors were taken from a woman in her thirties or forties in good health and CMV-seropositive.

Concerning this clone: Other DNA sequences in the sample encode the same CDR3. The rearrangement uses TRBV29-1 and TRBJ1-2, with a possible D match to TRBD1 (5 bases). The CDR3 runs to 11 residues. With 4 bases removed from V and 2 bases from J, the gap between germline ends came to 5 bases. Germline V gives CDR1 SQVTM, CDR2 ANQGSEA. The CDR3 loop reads CSVGQNYGYTF. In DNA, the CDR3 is TGCAGCGTTGGACAGAACTATGGCTACACCTTC.

CDR3 amino acids: CASSLGGAQGQPQHF. The CDR3 bases are TGTGCCAGCAGCTTAGGGGGGGCCCAGGGCCAGCCCCAGCATTTT. This chain connects TRBV13 to TRBJ1-5, with D possibly TRBD1 on 6 matching bases. With 0 bases removed from V and 7 bases from J, the gap between germline ends came to 13 bases. CDR3 length: 15 residues. CDR1 and CDR2 from the germline V gene are PRHDT and FYEKMQ (reference sequence).

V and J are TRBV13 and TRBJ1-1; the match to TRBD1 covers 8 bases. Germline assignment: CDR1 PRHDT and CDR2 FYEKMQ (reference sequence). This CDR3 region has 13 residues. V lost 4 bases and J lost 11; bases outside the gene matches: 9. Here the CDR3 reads CASSSPPDRVAFF. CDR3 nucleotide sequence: TGTGCCAGCAGCTCCCCACCGGACAGGGTGGCTTTCTTT. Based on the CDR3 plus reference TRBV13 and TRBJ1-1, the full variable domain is AAGVIQSPRHLIKEKRETATLKCYPIPRHDTVYWYQQGPGQDPQFLISFYEKMQSDKGSIPDRFSAQQFSDYHSELNMSSLELGDSALYFCASSSPPDRVAFFGQGTRLTVV.

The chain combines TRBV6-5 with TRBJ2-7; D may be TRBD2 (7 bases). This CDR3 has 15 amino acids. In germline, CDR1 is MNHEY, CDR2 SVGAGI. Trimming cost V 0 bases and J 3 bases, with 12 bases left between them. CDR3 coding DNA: TGTGCCAGCAGTTACTCAGGGGGGGGGAACTACGAGCAGTACTTC. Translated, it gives CASSYSGGGNYEQYF.

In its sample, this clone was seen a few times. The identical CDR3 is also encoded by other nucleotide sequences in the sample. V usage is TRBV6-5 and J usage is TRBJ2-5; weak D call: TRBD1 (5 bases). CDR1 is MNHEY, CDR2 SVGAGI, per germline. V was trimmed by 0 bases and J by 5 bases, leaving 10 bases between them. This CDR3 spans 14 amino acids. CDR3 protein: CASSYSWGWETQYF. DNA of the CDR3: TGTGCCAGCAGTTACTCATGGGGCTGGGAGACCCAGTACTTC.

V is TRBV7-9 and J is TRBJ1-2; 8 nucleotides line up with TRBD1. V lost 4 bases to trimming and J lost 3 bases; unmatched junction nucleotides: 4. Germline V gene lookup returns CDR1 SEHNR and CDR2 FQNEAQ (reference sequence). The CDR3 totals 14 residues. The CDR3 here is CASSSGGQDYGYTF. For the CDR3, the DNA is TGTGCCAGCAGCTCCGGGGGACAGGACTATGGCTACACCTTC.

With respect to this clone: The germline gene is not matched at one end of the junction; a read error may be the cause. The CDR3 region is CSSSLESGQGDYGYTF. The CDR3 bases are TGTTCCAGCAGCTTAGAGTCGGGACAGGGGGACTATGGCTACACCTTC. This chain links TRBV7-9 with TRBJ1-2; 11 bases fit TRBD1. The CDR3 is made up of 16 amino acids. Germline V gives CDR1 SEHNR, CDR2 FQNEAQ (reference sequence).

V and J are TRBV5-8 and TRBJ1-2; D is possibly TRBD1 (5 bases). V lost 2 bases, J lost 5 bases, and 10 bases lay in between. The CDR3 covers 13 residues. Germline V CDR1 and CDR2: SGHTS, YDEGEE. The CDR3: CASSLMTEYGYTF. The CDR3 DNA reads TGTGCCAGCAGCTTAATGACAGAGTATGGCTACACCTTC.

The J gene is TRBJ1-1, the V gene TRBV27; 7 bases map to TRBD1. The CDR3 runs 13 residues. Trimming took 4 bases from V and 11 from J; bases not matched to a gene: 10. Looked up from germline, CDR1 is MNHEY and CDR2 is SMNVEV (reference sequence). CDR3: CASSSDPDRYAFF. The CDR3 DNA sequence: TGTGCCAGCAGTTCTGACCCGGACAGGTATGCTTTCTTT.

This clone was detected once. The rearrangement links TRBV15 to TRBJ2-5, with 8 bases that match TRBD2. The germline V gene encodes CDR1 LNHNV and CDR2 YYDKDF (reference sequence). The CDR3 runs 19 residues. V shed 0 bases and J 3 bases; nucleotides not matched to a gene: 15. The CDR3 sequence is CATSRDSGEITGGEETQYF. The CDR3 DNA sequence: TGTGCCACCAGCAGAGATTCGGGCGAGATAACGGGGGGGGAAGAGACCCAGTACTTC.

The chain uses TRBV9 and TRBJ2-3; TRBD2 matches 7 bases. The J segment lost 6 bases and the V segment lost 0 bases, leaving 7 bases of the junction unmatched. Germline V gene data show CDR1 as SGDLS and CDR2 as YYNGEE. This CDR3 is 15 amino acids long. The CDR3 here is CASSVGAGSLDTQYF. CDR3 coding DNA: TGTGCCAGCAGCGTAGGAGCGGGGTCCCTCGATACGCAGTATTTT.

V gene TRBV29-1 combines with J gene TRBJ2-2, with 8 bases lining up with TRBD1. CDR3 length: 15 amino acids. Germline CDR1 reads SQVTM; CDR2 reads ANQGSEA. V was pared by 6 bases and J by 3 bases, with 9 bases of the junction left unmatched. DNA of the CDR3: TGCAGCGTGGAGACAGGGGATGAGTACACCGGGGAGCTGTTTTTT. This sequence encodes CSVETGDEYTGELFF.

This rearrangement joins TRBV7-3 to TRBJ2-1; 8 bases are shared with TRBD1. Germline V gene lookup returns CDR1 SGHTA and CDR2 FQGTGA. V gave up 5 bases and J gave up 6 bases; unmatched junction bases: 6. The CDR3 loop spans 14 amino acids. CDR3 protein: CASSPDRAGNEQFF. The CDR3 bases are TGTGCCAGCAGCCCGGACAGGGCGGGCAATGAGCAGTTCTTC.